This TCR beta chain emerged from a study of identifying expanded T cells in peripheral blood. This CDR3 region has 16 residues. The V end was cut by 3 bases, the J end by 8 bases, with 17 bases between. CDR1 and CDR2 from the germline V gene are MNHNY and SVGAGI (reference sequence). No infections or other immune events were documented during collection. Produced via immunoSEQ multiplex PCR; TCRdb's table is partial and in-frame only. The sample lists about 85,000 clones; approximately 89% were seen once. The sequenced sample consisted of blood. This clonotype originated in a person aged 18 to 75 in good health. J is TRBJ1-6 and V is TRBV6-6; D unclear. The CDR3 reads CASSYGGSAMDSPLHF. CDR3 nucleotide sequence: TGTGCCAGCAGTTATGGCGGGTCGGCTATGGATTCACCCCTCCACTTT.